A single T cell receptor beta chain is shown here with its context. Its antigen is unknown. V was trimmed by 2 bases and J by 4 bases, leaving 12 bases between them. There are 14 residues in the CDR3. This specimen comes from a study of CD4+ T cells in melanoma. Regarding the study as a whole: Neoantigen-specific CD4+ T cells in melanoma reportedly had diverse differentiation states. CD8+ T cell, macrophage and B cell function reportedly correlated with neoantigen-specific CD4+ T cells.

Profiling relied on immunoSEQ multiplex PCR, and the TCRdb table lists in-frame clones only, not all of them. The repertoire holds about 54,000 clones, with about 72% as singletons. V gene TRBV23-1 combines with J gene TRBJ2-7, with D uncertain. TRBV23-1 is treated as an ORF (open reading frame) with a function not yet certain. Sequenced sample: tumor tissue. The receptor was derived from a human donor with melanoma. In DNA form, the CDR3 reads TGCGCCAGCAGTCAAAGTGGAGCCGTTTACGAGCAGTACTTC. Residues: CASSQSGAVYEQYF.